This T cell receptor (beta chain) was captured in a study of cytotoxic CD8 clonotypes in ibrutinib-treated CLL. Trimming removed 4 bases at V and 5 bases at J, with 8 bases between. CDR1 and CDR2 (germline): SGHRS, YFSETQ. The CDR3 is 12 amino acids. Generated by immunoSEQ multiplex PCR, the TCRdb table keeps only in-frame clones and is missing some. The sample holds fewer than 70,000 clones, roughly 71% seen once. The material sequenced was PBMCs, taken after 12 months of ibrutinib treatment. This sequence originates from a human donor with chronic lymphocytic leukemia. The chain is built from TRBV5-1 and TRBJ2-3; D unclear. The DNA for the CDR3 is TGCGCCAGCAGCCGCTCCGGAGATACGCAGTATTTT. Translation gives CASSRSGDTQYF.